This T cell receptor beta chain stems from a study of monozygotic twins with inflammatory bowel disease. TCRdb re-analyzed the 5' RACE reads; it lists each CDR3 protein once, without DNA. This table lists about 160,000 distinct CDR3 sequences. Regarding the study as a whole: It was in IBD patients that TCRbeta diversity (inverse Simpson) was lower than in healthy co-twins. For IBD patients, clonotypes shared with others were fewer than for healthy twins, especially with disease activity.

Turning to this clonotype: What it binds is unknown.

The CDR3 has 13 amino acids. The receptor was derived from a human donor with ulcerative colitis or Crohn's disease, or a healthy co-twin of an affected twin (not recorded which). The sample comprised blood. The rearrangement uses TRBV12-3 or TRBV12-4 and TRBJ1-2. The CDR3 loop reads CASSFDNKFGYTF.